The clone carrying this T cell receptor (beta chain) was recorded at least ten times. Its antigen is not known. Treg sorting used a CD4+CD25+CD127-/low gate. The V end was cut by 3 bases, the J end by 1 base, with 6 bases between. The V gene's germline CDR1 is SGHTA and CDR2 FQGNSA. The CDR3 totals 13 residues. Overall study findings and caveats: Tumor memory CD4+ T cell TCR gene usage clustered with blood and lymph node memory CD4+ cells and lymph node naive CD4+ cells. Larger-cohort validation covered only one TCR beta V-J rearrangement. Greatest tumor Treg TCR overlap was with tumor naive CD4+ cells.

Constant-region reverse primers amplified full-length variable regions, followed by semi-nested Nested Universal Primer A PCR. TCRdb independently ran MiXCR on the 5' RACE reads; one entry per CDR3 protein. The repertoire has tens of thousands of distinct CDR3 sequences, less than 30% of them found once; the top ten carry approximately 2%. This sequence originates from a female donor with breast cancer. The source material was tumor-infiltrating Tregs sorted from the breast tumor. The V and J genes are TRBV7-2 and TRBJ2-5; unclear D gene. CDR3 sequence reads: CASSLSPQETQYF. CDR3 nucleotides: TGTGCCAGCAGCTTGTCGCCCCAAGAGACCCAGTACTTC.